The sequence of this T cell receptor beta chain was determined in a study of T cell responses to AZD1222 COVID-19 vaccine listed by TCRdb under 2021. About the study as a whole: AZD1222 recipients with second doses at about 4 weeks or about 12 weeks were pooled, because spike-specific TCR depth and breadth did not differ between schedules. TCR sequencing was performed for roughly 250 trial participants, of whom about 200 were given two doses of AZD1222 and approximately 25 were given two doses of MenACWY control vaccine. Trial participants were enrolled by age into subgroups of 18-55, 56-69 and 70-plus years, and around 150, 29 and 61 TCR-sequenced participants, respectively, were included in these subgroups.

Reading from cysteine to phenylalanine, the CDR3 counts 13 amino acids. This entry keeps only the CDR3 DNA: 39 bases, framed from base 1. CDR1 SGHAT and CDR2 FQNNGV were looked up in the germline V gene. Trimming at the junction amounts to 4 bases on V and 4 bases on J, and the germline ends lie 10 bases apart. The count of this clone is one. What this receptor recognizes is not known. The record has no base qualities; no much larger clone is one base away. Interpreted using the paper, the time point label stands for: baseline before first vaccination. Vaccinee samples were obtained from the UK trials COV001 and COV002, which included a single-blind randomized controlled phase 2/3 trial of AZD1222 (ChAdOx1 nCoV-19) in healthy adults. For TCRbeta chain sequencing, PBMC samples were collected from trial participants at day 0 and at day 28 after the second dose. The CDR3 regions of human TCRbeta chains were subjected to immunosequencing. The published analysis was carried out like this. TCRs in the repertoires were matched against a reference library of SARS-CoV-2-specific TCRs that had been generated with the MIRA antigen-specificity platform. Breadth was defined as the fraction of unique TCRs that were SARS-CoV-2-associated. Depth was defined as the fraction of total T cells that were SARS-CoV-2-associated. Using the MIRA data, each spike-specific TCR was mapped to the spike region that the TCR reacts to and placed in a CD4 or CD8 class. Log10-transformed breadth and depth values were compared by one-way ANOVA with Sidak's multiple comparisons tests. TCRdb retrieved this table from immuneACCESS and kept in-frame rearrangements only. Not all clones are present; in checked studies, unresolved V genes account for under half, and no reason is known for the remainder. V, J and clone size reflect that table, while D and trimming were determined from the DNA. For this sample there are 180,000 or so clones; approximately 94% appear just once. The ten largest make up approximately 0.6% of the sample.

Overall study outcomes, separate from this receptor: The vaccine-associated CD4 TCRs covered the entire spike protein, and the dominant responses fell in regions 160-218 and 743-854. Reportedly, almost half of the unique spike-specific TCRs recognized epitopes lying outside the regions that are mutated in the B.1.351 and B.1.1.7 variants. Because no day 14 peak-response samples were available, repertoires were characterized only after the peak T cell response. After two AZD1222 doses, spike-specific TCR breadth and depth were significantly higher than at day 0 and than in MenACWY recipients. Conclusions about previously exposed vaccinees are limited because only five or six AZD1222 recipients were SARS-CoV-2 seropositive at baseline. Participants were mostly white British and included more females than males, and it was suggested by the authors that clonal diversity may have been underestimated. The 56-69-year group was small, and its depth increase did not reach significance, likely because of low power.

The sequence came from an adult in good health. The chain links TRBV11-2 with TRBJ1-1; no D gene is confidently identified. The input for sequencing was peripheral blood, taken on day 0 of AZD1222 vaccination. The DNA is TGTGCCAGCAGCTCGGTTGGGAGCACTGAAGCTTTCTTT. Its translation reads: CASSSVGSTEAFF.